This T cell receptor (beta chain) appears in the sequencing data of a study of T-cell reconstitution after alpha-beta-depleted transplantation in children. A few counts support this clonotype. Unique molecular identifiers were incorporated into the prepared TCRbeta library. TCRdb ran MiXCR on the PCR reads and lists one entry per CDR3 protein. Of 600,000 to 700,000 distinct CDR3 sequences in the sample, 16% were seen once. The source material was PBMCs from the stem cell graft donor, sampled from the stem cell graft. This TCR was sampled from a human donor who donated a stem cell graft to a child with acute myeloid leukemia.

The CDR3 region is CASSWGQLYGYTF. As DNA, the CDR3 is TGTGCCAGCAGTTGGGGCCAGCTATATGGCTACACCTTC. The V gene is TRBV12-3 or TRBV12-4, the J gene TRBJ1-2, with D possibly being TRBD1 (5 bases). The CDR3 consists of 13 residues. V was clipped by 4 bases and J by 5 bases, with 11 bases between them.